This TCR beta chain was sequenced during a study of T cell clonality in common variable immunodeficiency. The table came from immunoSEQ multiplex PCR; TCRdb's copy has only in-frame clones and leaves some out. This repertoire holds some 40,000 clones, and none appear only once. V was pared by 5 bases and J by 2 bases, with 10 bases of the junction left unmatched. The CDR3 extends over 15 amino acids. Germline CDR1 is DFQATT and CDR2 is SNEGSKA (reference sequence). This clone was picked up many times. The antigen remains unidentified. Read sequence stops 3 residues before the CDR3 end, and the germline J gene provides the missing end. Study findings and constraints: Common variable immunodeficiency TCR beta sequences reportedly had fewer deletions and N-nucleotide insertions. Authors noted CVID clonality's cause needs subpopulation repertoire sequencing.

The chain uses TRBV20-1 and TRBJ2-7; 9 nucleotides match TRBD1. The receptor was isolated from a person aged 18 to 70 in good health. The sequenced sample was peripheral blood mononuclear cells. Incomplete CDR3 DNA: TGCAGTGCTGCCAACCCGGGACAGGGAACCTACGAG. It translates to CSAANPGQGTYE. The whole CDR3 region reads CSAANPGQGTYEQYF.